This entry features one T cell receptor (beta chain) sequence. Healthy Caucasian individuals from Russia aged roughly 6 to 95 were enrolled as donors. Each sample yielded at least 6.5 million isolated PBMCs. Alongside a J-beta primer mix, a sample-barcoded 5' primer served in a second PCR lasting about 7 to 12 cycles. From the 5' RACE reads, TCRdb called clonotypes with MiXCR, one entry per CDR3 protein. The table includes 1,800,000 or so distinct CDR3 sequences, around 40% detected once. This entry is derived from a study of blood T cells in healthy people across ages. Germline-derived CDR1 and CDR2 are MNHEY and SVGEGT. The length of the CDR3 is 14 residues.

The V gene is TRBV6-2 or TRBV6-3, the J gene TRBJ2-5, with a possible D match to TRBD1 (6 bases). The assigned J gene may be wrong: the sequence end matches TRBJ2-7 better. This receptor was identified in a human donor in good health. The sequenced sample consisted of blood. CDR3 nucleotides: TGTGCCAGCATCCCGACAGGAAGGTTGGACGAGCAGTACTTC. It translates to CASIPTGRLDEQYF.